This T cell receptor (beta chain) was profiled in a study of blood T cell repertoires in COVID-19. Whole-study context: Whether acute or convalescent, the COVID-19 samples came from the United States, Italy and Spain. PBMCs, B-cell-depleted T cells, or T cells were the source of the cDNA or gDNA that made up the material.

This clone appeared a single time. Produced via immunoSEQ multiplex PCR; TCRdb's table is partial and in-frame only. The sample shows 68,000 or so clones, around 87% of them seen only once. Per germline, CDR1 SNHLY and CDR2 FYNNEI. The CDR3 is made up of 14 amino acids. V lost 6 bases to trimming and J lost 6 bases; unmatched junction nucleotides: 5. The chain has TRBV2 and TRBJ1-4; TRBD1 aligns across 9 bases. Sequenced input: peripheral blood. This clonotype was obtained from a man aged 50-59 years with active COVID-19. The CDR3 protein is CASRPGQGYEKLFF. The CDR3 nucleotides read TGTGCCAGCAGACCGGGACAGGGATATGAAAAACTGTTTTTT.